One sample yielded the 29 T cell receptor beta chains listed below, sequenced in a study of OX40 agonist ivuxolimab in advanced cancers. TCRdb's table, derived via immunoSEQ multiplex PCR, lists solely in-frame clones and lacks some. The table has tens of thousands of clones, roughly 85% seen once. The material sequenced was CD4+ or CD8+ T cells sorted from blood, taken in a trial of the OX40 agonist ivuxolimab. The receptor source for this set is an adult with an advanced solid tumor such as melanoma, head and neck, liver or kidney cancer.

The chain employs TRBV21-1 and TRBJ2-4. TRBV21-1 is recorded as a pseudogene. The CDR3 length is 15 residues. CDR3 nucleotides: TGTGCCAGCGACGGGGGCGTTTTAGCCAAAAACATTCAGTACTTC. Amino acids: CASDGGVLAKNIQYF.

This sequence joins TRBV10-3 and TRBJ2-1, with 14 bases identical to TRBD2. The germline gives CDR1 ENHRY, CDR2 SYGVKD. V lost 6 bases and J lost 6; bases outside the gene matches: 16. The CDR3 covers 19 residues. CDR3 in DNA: TGTGCCATCAGGGACATCCCGCGACTAGCGGGAGGGCCCGGCAATGAGCAGTTCTTC. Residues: CAIRDIPRLAGGPGNEQFF.

The CDR3 here is CASSVGAGEMGQPQHF. The CDR3 nucleotides read TGTGCCAGCAGCGTAGGAGCAGGGGAGATGGGTCAGCCCCAGCATTTT. The V and J genes are TRBV9 and TRBJ1-5, with D possibly being TRBD1 (6 bases). Germline V CDR1 and CDR2: SGDLS, YYNGEE. This CDR3 has 16 residues. Trimming left V 0 bases short and J 6 bases short, with 16 bases between.

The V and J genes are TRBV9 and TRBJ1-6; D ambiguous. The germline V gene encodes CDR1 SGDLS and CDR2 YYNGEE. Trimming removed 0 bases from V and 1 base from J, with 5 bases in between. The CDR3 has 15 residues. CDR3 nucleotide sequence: TGTGCCAGCAGCGTAGGAGGGTCCTATAATTCACCCCTCCACTTT. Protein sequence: CASSVGGSYNSPLHF.

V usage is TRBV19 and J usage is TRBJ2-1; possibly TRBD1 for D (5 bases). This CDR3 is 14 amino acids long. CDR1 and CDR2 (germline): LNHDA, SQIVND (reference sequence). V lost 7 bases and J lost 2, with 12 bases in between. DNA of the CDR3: TGTGCCAGTATGGACACCCAAGCCTACAATGAGCAGTTCTTC. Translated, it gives CASMDTQAYNEQFF.

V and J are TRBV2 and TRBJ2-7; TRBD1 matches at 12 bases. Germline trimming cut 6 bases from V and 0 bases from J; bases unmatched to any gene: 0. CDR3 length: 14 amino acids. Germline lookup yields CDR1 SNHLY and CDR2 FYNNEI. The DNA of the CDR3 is TGTGCCAGCAGGGGACAGGGGGCCTCCTACGAGCAGTACTTC. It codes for CASRGQGASYEQYF. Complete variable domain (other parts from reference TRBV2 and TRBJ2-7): EPEVTQTPSHQVTQMGQEVILRCVPISNHLYFYWYRQILGQKVEFLVSFYNNEISEKSEIFDDQFSVERPDGSNFTLKIRSTKLEDSAMYFCASRGQGASYEQYFGPGTRLTVT.

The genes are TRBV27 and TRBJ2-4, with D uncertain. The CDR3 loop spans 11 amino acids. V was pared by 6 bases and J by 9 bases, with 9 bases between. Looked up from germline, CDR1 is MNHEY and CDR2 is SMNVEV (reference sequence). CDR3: CASRSRSIQYF. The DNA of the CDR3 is TGTGCCAGCAGGTCTCGTTCCATTCAGTACTTC.

CDR3 coding DNA: TGTGCCAGCAGCCTCCGGACCCGACGCTCTGGGGCCAACGTCCTGACTTTC. Its protein product is CASSLRTRRSGANVLTF. This chain connects TRBV11-2 to TRBJ2-6; no definite D call. This CDR3 spans 17 amino acids. Germline lookup yields CDR1 SGHAT and CDR2 FQNNGV. V lost 5 bases, J lost 0 bases, and 14 bases lay in between.

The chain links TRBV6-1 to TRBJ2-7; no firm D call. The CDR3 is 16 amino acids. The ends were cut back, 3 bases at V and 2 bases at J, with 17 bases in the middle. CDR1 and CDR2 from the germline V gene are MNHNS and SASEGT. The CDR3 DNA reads TGTGCCAGCAGTGACGTCCGGAACAGCAATACCTACGAGCAGTACTTC. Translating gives CASSDVRNSNTYEQYF.

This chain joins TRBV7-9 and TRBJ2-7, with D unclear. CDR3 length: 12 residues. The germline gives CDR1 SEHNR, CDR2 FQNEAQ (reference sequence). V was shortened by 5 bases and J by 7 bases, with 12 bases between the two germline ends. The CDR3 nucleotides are TGTGCCAGCAGCCTCCCGCCTGGGGAGCAGTACTTC. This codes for CASSLPPGEQYF.

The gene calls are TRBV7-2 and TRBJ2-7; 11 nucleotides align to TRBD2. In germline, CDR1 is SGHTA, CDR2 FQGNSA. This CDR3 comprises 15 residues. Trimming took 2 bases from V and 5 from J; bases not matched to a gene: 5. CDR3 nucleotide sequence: TGTGCCAGCAGCTTAACACTAGCGGGAGAACACGAGCAGTACTTC. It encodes CASSLTLAGEHEQYF. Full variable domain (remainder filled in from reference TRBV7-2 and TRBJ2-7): GAGVSQSPSNKVTEKGKDVELRCDPISGHTALYWYRQSLGQGLEFLIYFQGNSAPDKSGLPSDRFSAERTGGSVSTLTIQRTQQEDSAVYLCASSLTLAGEHEQYFGPGTRLTVT.

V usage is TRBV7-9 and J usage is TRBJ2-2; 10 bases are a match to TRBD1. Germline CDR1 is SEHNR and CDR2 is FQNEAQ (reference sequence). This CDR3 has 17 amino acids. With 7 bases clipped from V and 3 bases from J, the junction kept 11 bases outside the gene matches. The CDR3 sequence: CASINFRDRGDTGELFF. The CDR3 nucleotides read TGTGCCAGCATTAACTTTCGGGACAGGGGCGACACCGGGGAGCTGTTTTTT.

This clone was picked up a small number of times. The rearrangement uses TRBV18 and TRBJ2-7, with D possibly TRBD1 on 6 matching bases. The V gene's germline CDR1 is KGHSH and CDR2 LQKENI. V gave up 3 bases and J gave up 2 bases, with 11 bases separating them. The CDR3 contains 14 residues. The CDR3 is CASSPRTEPYEQYF. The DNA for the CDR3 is TGTGCCAGCTCACCCAGGACAGAGCCCTACGAGCAGTACTTC.

The CDR3 loop is CASRPTGEEQYF. The CDR3 bases are TGTGCCAGCAGACCGACAGGGGAAGAGCAGTACTTC. The chain is built from TRBV28 and TRBJ2-7; 8 bases agree with TRBD1. Trimming at V came to 6 bases and at J to 7 bases, leaving 5 bases not matched to a gene. This CDR3 comprises 12 residues. Germline CDR1 is MDHEN and CDR2 is SYDVKM.

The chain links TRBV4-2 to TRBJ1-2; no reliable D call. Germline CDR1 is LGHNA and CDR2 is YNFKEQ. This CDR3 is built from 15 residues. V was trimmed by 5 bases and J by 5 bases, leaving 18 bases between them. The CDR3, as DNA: TGTGCCAGCAGCTTGGCCTTCTACAGCCGATATGGCTACACCTTC. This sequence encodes CASSLAFYSRYGYTF.

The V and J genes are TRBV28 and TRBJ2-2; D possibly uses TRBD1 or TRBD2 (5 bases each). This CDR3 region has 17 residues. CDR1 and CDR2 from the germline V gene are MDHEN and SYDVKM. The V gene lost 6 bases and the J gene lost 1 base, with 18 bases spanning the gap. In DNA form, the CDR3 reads TGTGCCAGCAGGACTCGGGGACGACGAAGGAACACCGGGGAGCTGTTTTTT. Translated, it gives CASRTRGRRRNTGELFF.

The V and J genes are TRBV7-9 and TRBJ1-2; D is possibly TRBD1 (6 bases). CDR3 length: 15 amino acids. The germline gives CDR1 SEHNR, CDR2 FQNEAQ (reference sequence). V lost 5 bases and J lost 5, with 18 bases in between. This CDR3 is CASSQNIGGEYGYTF. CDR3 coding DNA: TGTGCCAGCAGCCAAAACATTGGGGGCGAGTATGGCTACACCTTC. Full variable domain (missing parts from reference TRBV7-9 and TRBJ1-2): DTGVSQNPRHKITKRGQNVTFRCDPISEHNRLYWYRQTLGQGPEFLTYFQNEAQLEKSRLLSDRFSAERPKGSFSTLEIQRTEQGDSAMYLCASSQNIGGEYGYTFGSGTRLTVV.

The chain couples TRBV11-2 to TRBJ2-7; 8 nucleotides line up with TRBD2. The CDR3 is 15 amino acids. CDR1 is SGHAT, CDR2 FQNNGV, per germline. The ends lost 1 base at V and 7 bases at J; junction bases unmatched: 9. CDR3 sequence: CASSLAAGDLREQYF. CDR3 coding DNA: TGTGCCAGCAGCTTAGCAGCGGGGGACCTCCGGGAGCAGTACTTC.

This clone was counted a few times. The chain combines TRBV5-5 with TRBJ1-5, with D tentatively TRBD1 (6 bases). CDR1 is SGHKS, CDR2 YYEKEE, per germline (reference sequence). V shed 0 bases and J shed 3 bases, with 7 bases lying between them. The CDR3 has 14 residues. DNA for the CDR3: TGTGCCAGCAGCTTGGCAGGGGACAATCAGCCCCAGCATTTT. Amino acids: CASSLAGDNQPQHF.

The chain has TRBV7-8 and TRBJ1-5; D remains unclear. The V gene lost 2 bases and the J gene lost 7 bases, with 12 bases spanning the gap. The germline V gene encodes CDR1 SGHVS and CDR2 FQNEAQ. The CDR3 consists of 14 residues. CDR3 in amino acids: CASSLSGPRQPQHF. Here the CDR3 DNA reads TGTGCCAGCAGCTTATCAGGCCCTAGACAGCCCCAGCATTTT.

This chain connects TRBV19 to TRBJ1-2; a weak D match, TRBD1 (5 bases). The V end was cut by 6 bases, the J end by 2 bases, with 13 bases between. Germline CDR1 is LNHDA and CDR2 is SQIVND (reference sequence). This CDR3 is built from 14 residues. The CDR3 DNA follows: TGTGCCAGTAGGCGGCAGGGCGGGAACTATGGCTACACCTTC. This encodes CASRRQGGNYGYTF. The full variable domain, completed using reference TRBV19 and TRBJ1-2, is DGGITQSPKYLFRKEGQNVTLSCEQNLNHDAMYWYRQDPGQGLRLIYYSQIVNDFQKGDIAEGYSVSREKKESFPLTVTSAQKNPTAFYLCASRRQGGNYGYTFGSGTRLTVV.

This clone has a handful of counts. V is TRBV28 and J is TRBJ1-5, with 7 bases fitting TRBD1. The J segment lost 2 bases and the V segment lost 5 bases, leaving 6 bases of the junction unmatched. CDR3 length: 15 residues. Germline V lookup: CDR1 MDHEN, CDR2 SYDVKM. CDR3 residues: CASSRGQLGNQPQHF. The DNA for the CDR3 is TGTGCCAGCAGTAGGGGACAGCTGGGCAATCAGCCCCAGCATTTT.

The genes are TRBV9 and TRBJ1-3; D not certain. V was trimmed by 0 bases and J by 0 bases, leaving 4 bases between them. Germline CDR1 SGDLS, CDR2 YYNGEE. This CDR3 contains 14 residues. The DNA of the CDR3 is TGTGCCAGCAGCGTAGAGGGCTCTGGAAACACCATATATTTT. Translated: CASSVEGSGNTIYF.

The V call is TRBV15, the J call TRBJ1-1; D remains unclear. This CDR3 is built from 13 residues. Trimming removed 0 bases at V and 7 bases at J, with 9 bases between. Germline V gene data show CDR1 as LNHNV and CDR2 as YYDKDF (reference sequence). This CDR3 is CATSRDPGSEAFF. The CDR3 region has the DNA TGTGCCACCAGCAGAGATCCTGGGAGTGAAGCTTTCTTT. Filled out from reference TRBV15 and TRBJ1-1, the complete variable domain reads DAMVIQNPRYQVTQFGKPVTLSCSQTLNHNVMYWYQQKSSQAPKLLFHYYDKDFNNEADTPDNFQSRRPNTSFCFLDIRSPGLGDTAMYLCATSRDPGSEAFFGQGTRLTVV.

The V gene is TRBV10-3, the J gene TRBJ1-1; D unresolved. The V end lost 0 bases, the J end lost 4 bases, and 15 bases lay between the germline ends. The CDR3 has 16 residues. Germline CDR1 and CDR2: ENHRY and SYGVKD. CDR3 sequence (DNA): TGTGCCATCAGTGAGTCGAATCGAGGCGGTGGCACTGAAGCTTTCTTT. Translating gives CAISESNRGGGTEAFF.

CDR3 residues: CASSFFAQGREQFF. CDR3 DNA sequence: TGTGCCAGCAGTTTCTTCGCACAGGGTCGTGAGCAGTTCTTC. The chain couples TRBV28 to TRBJ2-1; possibly TRBD1 for D (6 bases). The CDR3 spans 14 residues. CDR1 and CDR2 (germline): MDHEN, SYDVKM. V was pared by 3 bases and J by 9 bases, with 15 bases between. Based on the CDR3 plus reference TRBV28 and TRBJ2-1, the full variable domain is DVKVTQSSRYLVKRTGEKVFLECVQDMDHENMFWYRQDPGLGLRLIYFSYDVKMKEKGDIPEGYSVSREKKERFSLILESASTNQTSMYLCASSFFAQGREQFFGPGTRLTVL.

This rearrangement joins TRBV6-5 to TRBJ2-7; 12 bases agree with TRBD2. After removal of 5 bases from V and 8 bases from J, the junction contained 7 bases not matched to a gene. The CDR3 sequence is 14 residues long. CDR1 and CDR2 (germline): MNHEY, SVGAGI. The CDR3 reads CASSGGLAGVQQYF. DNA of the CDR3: TGTGCCAGCAGTGGGGGACTAGCGGGTGTTCAGCAGTACTTC.

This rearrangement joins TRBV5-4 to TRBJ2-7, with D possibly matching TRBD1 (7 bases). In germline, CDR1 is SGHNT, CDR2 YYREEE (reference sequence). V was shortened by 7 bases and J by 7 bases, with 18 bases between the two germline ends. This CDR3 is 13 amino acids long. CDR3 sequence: CASGQTGTREQYF. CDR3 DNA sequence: TGTGCCAGCGGACAGACAGGGACTCGGGAGCAGTACTTC.

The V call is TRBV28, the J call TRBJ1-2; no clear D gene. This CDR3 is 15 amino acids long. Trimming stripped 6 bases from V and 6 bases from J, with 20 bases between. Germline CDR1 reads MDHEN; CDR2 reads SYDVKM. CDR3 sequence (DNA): TGTGCCAGCAGCAATACAGTGACGGAGAATCATGGCTACACCTTC. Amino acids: CASSNTVTENHGYTF.